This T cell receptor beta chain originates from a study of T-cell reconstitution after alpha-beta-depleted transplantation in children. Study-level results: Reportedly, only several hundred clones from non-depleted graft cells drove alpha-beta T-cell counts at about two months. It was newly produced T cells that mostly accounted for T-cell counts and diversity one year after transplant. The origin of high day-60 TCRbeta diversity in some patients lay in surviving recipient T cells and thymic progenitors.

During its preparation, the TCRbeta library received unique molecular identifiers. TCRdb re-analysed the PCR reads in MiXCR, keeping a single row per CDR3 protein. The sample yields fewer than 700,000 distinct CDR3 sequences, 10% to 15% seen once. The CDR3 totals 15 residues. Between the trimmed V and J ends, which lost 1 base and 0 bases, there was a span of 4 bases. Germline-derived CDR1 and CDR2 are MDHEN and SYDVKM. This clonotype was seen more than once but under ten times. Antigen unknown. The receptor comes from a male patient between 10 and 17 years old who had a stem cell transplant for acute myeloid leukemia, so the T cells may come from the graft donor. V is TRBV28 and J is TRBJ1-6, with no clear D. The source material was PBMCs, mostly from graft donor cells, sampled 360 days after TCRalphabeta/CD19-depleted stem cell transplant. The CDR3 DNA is TGTGCCAGCAGTTTATTGAGCTCCTATAATTCACCCCTCCACTTT. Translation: CASSLLSSYNSPLHF.